This T cell receptor beta chain was documented in a study of blood T cell repertoires in COVID-19 (dated by TCRdb to 2018 to 2021). Study-level background: Samples covering the acute and convalescent phases of COVID-19 were provided by collaborators in the United States, Italy and Spain. The material from the prospective study consisted of cDNA or gDNA derived from T cells, B-cell-depleted T cells, or PBMCs. Subjects who had been exposed to COVID-19, were actively infected with it, or had recovered from it provided the deeply sampled blood TCRbeta repertoires that made up the dataset. A freely available public database, intended as a resource for researchers studying the immune response to SARS-CoV-2, is where the repertoires were released. The samples were drawn from the first 160 participants of the ongoing ImmuneRACE study and from 1,200 or so subjects provided by 6 global collaborators. Sample metadata almost always included a de-identified subject ID, COVID-19 status, age in years and sex. Where available, HLA class I and class II types were obtained from metadata supplied by the sample provider rather than from assay-based typing. Study-wide findings and limitations: Clinical and demographic metadata were provided uncurated, with the amount varying by source and participant.

The collaborating institutions used their own protocols to collect whole blood in K2EDTA tubes. For TCRbeta analysis, collaborators shipped samples as frozen whole blood, isolated PBMCs, or DNA extracted from either of those sample types. Comment on this clone: Its recognized antigen is unknown. The input lacks base qualities; no much larger clone sits a single base away.

TCRbeta CDR3 regions were amplified from genomic DNA using the immunoSEQ Assay, a bias-controlled multiplex PCR. The original pipeline was this. The number of nucleated cells in each sample was estimated from the amplification of reference gene primers within the assay. To quantify the absolute abundance of each unique TCRbeta CDR3 rearrangement, sequence reads were collapsed and filtered. For each sample, productive Simpson clonality was calculated by taking the square root of Simpson's diversity index across productive rearrangements. Not all clones reach the TCRdb copy of this immuneACCESS table, which keeps in-frame sequences only. Checked studies attribute under half of the gap to unresolved V genes and leave the rest unexplained. That table supplies the V and J calls and clone size; D and trimming were determined from the DNA. The sample has some 370,000 clones on record, around 91% of them singletons. The ten largest make up approximately 6.2% of the sample.

From cysteine to phenylalanine, the CDR3 is 12 amino acids long. This entry keeps only the CDR3 DNA: 36 bases, framed from base 1. Trimming takes 6 bases from V and 4 bases from J, and the germline ends sit 10 bases apart. Material: peripheral blood. In this chain, TRBV12-3 or TRBV12-4 is recombined with TRBJ2-7; a weak D assignment points to TRBD1 (6 bases agree). This receptor was taken from a man between 18 and 35 years old with active or convalescent COVID-19. The encoded CDR3 is CASSFDRYEQYF. The DNA sequence is as follows: TGTGCCAGCAGCTTCGACAGGTACGAGCAGTACTTC.